The 24 T cell receptor beta chains below come from one sample, sequenced in a study of blood T cell repertoires in COVID-19 (dated by TCRdb to about 2020). Preparation of the library involved the immunoSEQ multiplex PCR assay. TCRdb carries this immuneACCESS record with in-frame sequences only. Its versions omit some clonotypes, under half of them owing to an unresolved V gene in the studies checked, with the rest unexplained. This sample holds 300,000 to 350,000 clones; approximately 86% were observed only once. The ten largest account for approximately 2% of the sample. Sequencing was carried out using peripheral blood. The receptors shown here come from a man aged 18-30 years with active or convalescent COVID-19.

Here the CDR3 reads CASSQDTGANYGYTF. CDR3 nucleotide sequence: TGCGCCAGCAGCCAAGATACGGGTGCTAACTATGGCTACACCTTC. The chain recombines TRBV4-1 with TRBJ1-2; no definite D call. CDR3 length: 15 residues. Trimming left V 0 bases short and J 0 bases short, with 8 bases between. Germline assignment: CDR1 MGHRA and CDR2 YSYEKL.

The chain combines TRBV2 with TRBJ2-7, with TRBD1 identical over 7 bases. V lost 6 bases and J lost 2; bases outside the gene matches: 7. Germline V gene data show CDR1 as SNHLY and CDR2 as FYNNEI. The CDR3 spans 14 residues. CDR3 DNA: TGTGCCAGCAGACCCGGGACAGAGGCCTACGAGCAGTACTTC. Translated: CASRPGTEAYEQYF.

V is TRBV11-3 and J is TRBJ2-2, with 11 nucleotides matching TRBD2. Germline V gives CDR1 SGHNT, CDR2 YENEEA. This CDR3 is built from 16 residues. With 5 bases clipped from V and 2 bases from J, the junction kept 4 bases outside the gene matches. The CDR3 here is CASSKTSGANTGELFF. CDR3 DNA: TGTGCCAGCAGCAAGACTAGCGGGGCAAACACCGGGGAGCTGTTTTTT.

The rearrangement joins TRBV6-5 to TRBJ2-2, with D possibly matching TRBD2 (5 bases). This CDR3 comprises 15 residues. Trimming took off 6 bases at V and 5 bases at J, with 16 bases between the two ends. The germline V gene has CDR1 MNHEY and CDR2 SVGAGI. Here the CDR3 reads CASRQRRRGTGELFF. CDR3 DNA: TGTGCCAGCAGACAAAGGCGTAGAGGGACCGGGGAGCTGTTTTTT.

This chain connects TRBV27 to TRBJ1-2, with a possible D match to TRBD1 (6 bases). The CDR3 loop spans 15 amino acids. V was clipped by 0 bases and J by 8 bases, with 16 bases between them. CDR1 is MNHEY and CDR2 is SMNVEV in the germline V gene (reference sequence). Here the CDR3 DNA reads TGTGCCAGCAGTTTATCGAAAGGGGCGGGGGGCGGCTACACCTTC. Amino acid sequence: CASSLSKGAGGGYTF.

This clone was detected once. Because the CDR3 is missing its conserved closing phenylalanine or tryptophan, this is likely a read error. The DNA is left out, because the CDR3 cannot be placed on it with certainty; the CDR3 is given as TCRdb lists it. This rearrangement joins TRBV5-8 to TRBJ2-4; the table's D call TRBD1 went unverified against the DNA. The germline V gene encodes CDR1 SGHTS and CDR2 YDEGEE. From its first to its last residue, the CDR3 has 9 amino acids. CDR3 amino acids: CASSPTFLD.

The gene calls are TRBV30 and TRBJ2-3, with D possibly TRBD2 on 5 matching bases. V was clipped by 2 bases and J by 2 bases, with 11 bases between them. Germline V CDR1 and CDR2: GTSNPN, SVGIG (reference sequence). The CDR3 has 14 amino acids. CDR3: CAWSSERPTDTQYF. The CDR3 DNA is TGTGCCTGGAGTAGCGAGCGGCCCACAGATACGCAGTATTTT. The full variable domain, in which reference TRBV30 and TRBJ2-3 provide the parts outside the CDR3, is SQTIHQWPATLVQPVGSPLSLECTVEGTSNPNLYWYRQAAGRGLQLLFYSVGIGQISSEVPQNLSASRPQDRQFILSSKKLLLSDSGFYLCAWSSERPTDTQYFGPGTRLTVL.

The genes are TRBV10-2 and TRBJ2-1, with D maybe TRBD1 (5 bases). The CDR3 has 13 amino acids. Per germline, CDR1 WSHSY and CDR2 SAAADI. V was shortened by 4 bases and J by 10 bases, with 14 bases between the two germline ends. Here the CDR3 DNA reads TGCGCCAGCAGTGTACAGGTGGTAATGGAGCAGTTCTTC. It specifies CASSVQVVMEQFF.

The chain recombines TRBV19 with TRBJ1-4, with D maybe TRBD1 (6 bases). The CDR3 has 14 residues. V shed 4 bases and J shed 7 bases, with 13 bases lying between them. Germline CDR1 is LNHDA and CDR2 is SQIVND (reference sequence). CDR3 sequence: CASSTRTAFEKLFF. The DNA for the CDR3 is TGTGCCAGTAGTACCCGGACAGCTTTTGAAAAACTGTTTTTT.

The chain combines TRBV6-5 with TRBJ2-1; TRBD2 aligns across 11 bases. Losses at the gene ends were 7 bases for V and 3 bases for J; bases not matched to a gene: 2. The V gene's germline CDR1 is MNHEY and CDR2 SVGAGI. The CDR3 length is 14 residues. The CDR3 here is CASTLAGGYNEQFF. Here the CDR3 DNA reads TGTGCCAGCACTCTAGCGGGAGGCTACAATGAGCAGTTCTTC.

This clone was recorded many times. The V gene is TRBV12-5, the J gene TRBJ1-1; D unclear. The germline V gene has CDR1 LGHNT and CDR2 FRNRAP. The length of the CDR3 is 16 residues. V was trimmed by 0 bases and J by 1 base, leaving 12 bases between them. This CDR3 is CASGLVGWRSNTEAFF. The CDR3 DNA is TGTGCTAGTGGTTTGGTAGGTTGGAGATCGAACACTGAAGCTTTCTTT.

The chain employs TRBV6-5 and TRBJ1-6, with 8 nucleotides matching TRBD1. The V gene end was trimmed by 6 bases and the J gene end by 7 bases; junction bases not matched to a gene: 8. The length of the CDR3 is 15 residues. Germline loops: CDR1 MNHEY, CDR2 SVGAGI. This CDR3 is CASSRQDRANSPLHF. The CDR3, as DNA: TGTGCCAGCAGCCGGCAGGACAGGGCCAATTCACCCCTCCACTTT.

This sequence joins TRBV28 and TRBJ1-1, with a tentative D call TRBD1 (5 bases). Germline values: CDR1 MDHEN, CDR2 SYDVKM. The CDR3 has 13 amino acids. Trimming cost V 11 bases and J 0 bases, with 13 bases left between them. CDR3 region: CAPRTIMNTEAFF. For the CDR3, the DNA is TGTGCCCCCCGGACAATTATGAACACTGAAGCTTTCTTT. Filled out from reference TRBV28 and TRBJ1-1, the complete variable domain reads DVKVTQSSRYLVKRTGEKVFLECVQDMDHENMFWYRQDPGLGLRLIYFSYDVKMKEKGDIPEGYSVSREKKERFSLILESASTNQTSMYLCAPRTIMNTEAFFGQGTRLTVV.

The chain uses TRBV13 and TRBJ2-3, with 9 bases identical to TRBD1. The CDR3 extends over 15 amino acids. CDR1 and CDR2 (germline): PRHDT, FYEKMQ (reference sequence). V lost 5 bases and J lost 6; bases outside the gene matches: 9. CDR3 in amino acids: CASSRYGTGSDTQYF. CDR3 DNA sequence: TGTGCCAGCAGCCGATATGGGACAGGGTCGGATACGCAGTATTTT.

The chain uses TRBV5-1 and TRBJ1-1, with a possible D match to TRBD1 (5 bases). This CDR3 region has 16 residues. CDR1 and CDR2 (germline): SGHRS, YFSETQ. V was clipped by 4 bases and J by 5 bases, with 21 bases between them. CDR3 amino acids: CASSRLDTSGGTEAFF. The CDR3 DNA sequence: TGCGCCAGCAGCAGGCTGGACACCTCGGGTGGAACTGAAGCTTTCTTT.

The gene calls are TRBV4-1 and TRBJ1-1, with D possibly being TRBD1 (6 bases). The CDR3 length is 16 residues. Trimming took 5 bases from V and 3 from J, leaving 19 bases between them. Germline V CDR1 and CDR2: MGHRA, YSYEKL. The CDR3 DNA follows: TGCGCCAGCAGCTCACCCCCCAGGGGAGTGGACACTGAAGCTTTCTTT. Translating it yields CASSSPPRGVDTEAFF.

The chain recombines TRBV5-1 with TRBJ2-1; 8 nucleotides match TRBD2. The CDR3 is 15 residues long. V lost 0 bases and J lost 6; bases outside the gene matches: 5. The germline V gene has CDR1 SGHRS and CDR2 YFSETQ. As DNA, the CDR3 is TGCGCCAGCAGCTTGGTTTCGGGACTAGGCAATGAGCAGTTCTTC. Protein product: CASSLVSGLGNEQFF.

The rearrangement joins TRBV7-2 to TRBJ1-5, with D possibly matching TRBD1 (5 bases). The CDR3 consists of 16 residues. The germline V and J ends were trimmed by 0 bases and 7 bases, with 16 bases remaining between them. Germline CDR1 and CDR2: SGHTA and FQGNSA. The DNA for the CDR3 is TGTGCCAGCAGCTTAGCGGTGGGGCGGGGCGACCAGCCCCAGCATTTT. Translating gives CASSLAVGRGDQPQHF.

The V gene is TRBV5-6, the J gene TRBJ1-3, with D perhaps TRBD1 (5 bases). Trimming stripped 0 bases from V and 1 base from J, with 8 bases between. The length of the CDR3 is 15 residues. From germline, CDR1 is SGHDT and CDR2 YYEEEE. CDR3 bases: TGTGCCAGCAGCTTGGTTGGGGGGTCTGGAAACACCATATATTTT. It translates to CASSLVGGSGNTIYF.

J is TRBJ2-7 and V is TRBV7-2; TRBD1 agrees at 7 bases. After removal of 5 bases from V and 5 bases from J, the junction contained 12 bases not matched to a gene. The germline V gene has CDR1 SGHTA and CDR2 FQGNSA. This CDR3 has 15 residues. As DNA, the CDR3 is TGTGCCAGCAGCCCCCGAGGGGGACAGTTGGACGAGCAGTACTTC. It is translated as CASSPRGGQLDEQYF.

The rearrangement joins TRBV11-2 to TRBJ1-3; D remains unclear. Germline V gene lookup returns CDR1 SGHAT and CDR2 FQNNGV. CDR3 length: 16 amino acids. V dropped 1 base and J dropped 0 bases, with 10 bases sitting between them. This chain's CDR3 is CASSLGPGRSGNTIYF. The DNA of the CDR3 is TGTGCCAGCAGCTTAGGTCCGGGTCGCTCTGGAAACACCATATATTTT.

The CDR3 is CASSPFRGTSANNEQFF. CDR3 DNA: TGTGCCAGCAGCCCCTTCCGCGGGACTAGCGCCAACAATGAGCAGTTCTTC. The rearrangement uses TRBV7-3 and TRBJ2-1, with TRBD2 matching 10 bases. The CDR3 consists of 17 residues. V shed 5 bases, J shed 5 bases, and the junction held 12 bases outside the gene matches. CDR1 is SGHTA and CDR2 is FQGTGA in the germline V gene. The full variable domain, with the rest looked up from reference TRBV7-3 and TRBJ2-1, is GAGVSQTPSNKVTEKGKYVELRCDPISGHTALYWYRQSLGQGPEFLIYFQGTGAADDSGLPNDRFFAVRPEGSVSTLKIQRTERGDSAVYLCASSPFRGTSANNEQFFGPGTRLTVL.

V gene TRBV9 combines with J gene TRBJ2-3; TRBD2 matches at 9 bases. Losses at the gene ends were 2 bases for V and 10 bases for J; bases not matched to a gene: 20. This CDR3 has 18 amino acids. Germline CDR1 reads SGDLS; CDR2 reads YYNGEE. The CDR3 is CASSVSQSQRGVPGAQYF. CDR3 nucleotide sequence: TGTGCCAGCAGCGTGAGCCAGAGCCAGCGGGGGGTCCCCGGGGCGCAGTATTTT. The whole variable domain, remainder taken from reference TRBV9 and TRBJ2-3, is DSGVTQTPKHLITATGQRVTLRCSPRSGDLSVYWYQQSLDQGLQFLIQYYNGEERAKGNILERFSAQQFPDLHSELNLSSLELGDSALYFCASSVSQSQRGVPGAQYFGPGTRLTVL.

The chain couples TRBV24-1 to TRBJ1-4, with TRBD1 matching 9 bases. This CDR3 has 15 residues. CDR1 and CDR2 (germline): KGHDR, SFDVKD. Unmatched junction bases numbered 7, after V lost 4 bases and J lost 8 bases. The CDR3: CATSDPGTGIEKLFF. CDR3 coding DNA: TGTGCCACCAGTGACCCCGGGACAGGGATCGAAAAACTGTTTTTT.